Reported below is one T cell receptor beta chain. Its specificity is not known. MiXCR, run by TCRdb on the 5' RACE reads, gives a single entry per CDR3 protein. The sample records some 290,000 distinct CDR3 sequences, 16% being singletons. These data originate in a study of T-cell memory formation after mild COVID-19. The study's findings and limits: Some clones that responded turned up in pre-infection memory, which suggests that cross-reactive memory joined in.

The CDR3 length is 17 residues. V was cut by 2 bases and J by 5 bases, with 18 bases left in between. The clonotype originates from a man aged 18 to 29 who had mild COVID-19 (a few samples of this study predate the infection). Cell type and time point are not known. Source material: PBMCs or a T cell subset sorted from them (not recorded which). The chain carries TRBV12-3 or TRBV12-4 and TRBJ2-2, with D perhaps given as TRBD1 or TRBD2 (5 bases each). The CDR3 DNA reads as TGTGCCAGCAGTTTAATGTTGCACAGGACGGGGACCGGGGAGCTGTTTTTT. Protein: CASSLMLHRTGTGELFF.